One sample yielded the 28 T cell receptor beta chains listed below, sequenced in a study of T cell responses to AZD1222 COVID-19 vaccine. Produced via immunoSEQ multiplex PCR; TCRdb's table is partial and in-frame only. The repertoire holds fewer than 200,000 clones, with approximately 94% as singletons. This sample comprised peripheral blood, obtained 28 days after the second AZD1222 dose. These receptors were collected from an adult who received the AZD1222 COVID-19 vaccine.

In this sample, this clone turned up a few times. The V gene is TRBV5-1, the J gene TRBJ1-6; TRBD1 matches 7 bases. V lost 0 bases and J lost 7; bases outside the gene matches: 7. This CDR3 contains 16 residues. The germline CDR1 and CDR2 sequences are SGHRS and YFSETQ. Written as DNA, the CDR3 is TGCGCCAGCAGCTTGGCCCCCCAGGGGGGGAATTCACCCCTCCACTTT. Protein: CASSLAPQGGNSPLHF.

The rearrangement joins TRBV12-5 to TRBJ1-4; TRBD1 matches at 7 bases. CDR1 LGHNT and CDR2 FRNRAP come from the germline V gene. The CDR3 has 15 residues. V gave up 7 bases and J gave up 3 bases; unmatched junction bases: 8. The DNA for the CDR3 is TGTGCTAGTGCCCACCGGGGGACAGCTAATGAAAAACTGTTTTTT. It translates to CASAHRGTANEKLFF.

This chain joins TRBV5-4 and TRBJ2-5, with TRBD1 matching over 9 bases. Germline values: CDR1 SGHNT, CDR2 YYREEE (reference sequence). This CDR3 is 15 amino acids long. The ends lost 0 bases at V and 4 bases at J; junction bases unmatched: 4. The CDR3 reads CASSLGQGGAETQYF. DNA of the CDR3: TGTGCCAGCAGCTTGGGACAGGGGGGAGCAGAGACCCAGTACTTC.

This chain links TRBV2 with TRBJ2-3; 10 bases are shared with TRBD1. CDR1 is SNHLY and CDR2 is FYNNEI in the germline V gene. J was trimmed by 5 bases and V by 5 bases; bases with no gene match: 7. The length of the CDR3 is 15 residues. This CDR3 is CASSLTGGYVDTQYF. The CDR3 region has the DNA TGTGCCAGCAGTCTGACAGGGGGCTATGTAGATACGCAGTATTTT.

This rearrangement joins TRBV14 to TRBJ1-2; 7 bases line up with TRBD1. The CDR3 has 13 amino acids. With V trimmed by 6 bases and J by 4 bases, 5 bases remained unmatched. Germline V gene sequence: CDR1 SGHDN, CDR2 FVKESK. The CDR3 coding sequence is TGTGCCAGCAGTCCTCCAGGGGGCTATGGCTACACCTTC. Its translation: CASSPPGGYGYTF.

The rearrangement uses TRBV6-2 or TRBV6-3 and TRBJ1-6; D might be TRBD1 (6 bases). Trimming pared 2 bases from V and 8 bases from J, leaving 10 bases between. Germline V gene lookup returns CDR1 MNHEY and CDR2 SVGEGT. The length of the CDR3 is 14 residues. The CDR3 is CASSYKGEDSPLHF. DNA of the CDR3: TGTGCCAGCAGTTACAAGGGGGAAGATTCACCCCTCCACTTT.

The CDR3 nucleotides are TGTGCCACCAGCACGGATTTAGGAGAGACCCAGTACTTC. Protein product: CATSTDLGETQYF. The J gene is TRBJ2-5, the V gene TRBV15; D is uncertain. V was pared by 4 bases and J by 4 bases, with 10 bases between. The germline V gene has CDR1 LNHNV and CDR2 YYDKDF (reference sequence). This CDR3 is 13 amino acids long.

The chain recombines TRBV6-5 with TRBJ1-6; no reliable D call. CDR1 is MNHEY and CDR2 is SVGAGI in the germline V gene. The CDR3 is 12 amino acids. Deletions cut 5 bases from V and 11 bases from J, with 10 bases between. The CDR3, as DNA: TGTGCCAGCAGTCGACGGAGGACACCCCTCCACTTT. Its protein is CASSRRRTPLHF.

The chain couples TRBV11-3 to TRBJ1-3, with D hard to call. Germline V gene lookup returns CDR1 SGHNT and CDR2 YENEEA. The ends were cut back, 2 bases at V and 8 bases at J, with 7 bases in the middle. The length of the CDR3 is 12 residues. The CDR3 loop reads CASSLYGDTIYF. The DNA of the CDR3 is TGTGCCAGCAGCTTATATGGGGACACCATATATTTT.

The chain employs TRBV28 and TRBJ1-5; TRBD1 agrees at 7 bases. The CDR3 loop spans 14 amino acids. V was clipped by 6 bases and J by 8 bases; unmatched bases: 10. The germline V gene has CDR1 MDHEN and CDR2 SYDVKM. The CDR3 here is CASRPEQGFKPQHF. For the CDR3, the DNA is TGTGCCAGCAGACCCGAACAGGGGTTTAAGCCCCAGCATTTT.

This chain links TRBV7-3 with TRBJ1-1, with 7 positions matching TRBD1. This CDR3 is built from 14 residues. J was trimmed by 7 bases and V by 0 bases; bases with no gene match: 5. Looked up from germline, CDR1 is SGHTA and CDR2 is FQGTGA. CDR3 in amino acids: CASSLTGTGDEAFF. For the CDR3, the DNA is TGTGCCAGCAGCTTAACGGGAACAGGGGATGAAGCTTTCTTT.

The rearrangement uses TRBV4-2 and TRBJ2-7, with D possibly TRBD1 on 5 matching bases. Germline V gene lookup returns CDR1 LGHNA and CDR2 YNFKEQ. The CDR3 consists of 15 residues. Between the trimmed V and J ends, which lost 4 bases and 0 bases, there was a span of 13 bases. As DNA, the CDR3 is TGTGCCAGCAGCCCGTCGACAGTCACCTCCTACGAGCAGTACTTC. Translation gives CASSPSTVTSYEQYF.

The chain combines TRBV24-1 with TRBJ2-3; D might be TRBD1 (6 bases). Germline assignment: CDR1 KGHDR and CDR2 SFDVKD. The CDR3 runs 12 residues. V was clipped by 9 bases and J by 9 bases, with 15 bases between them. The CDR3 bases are TGTGCCACCTCACAGGGCTCAGGCACGCAGTATTTT. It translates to CATSQGSGTQYF.

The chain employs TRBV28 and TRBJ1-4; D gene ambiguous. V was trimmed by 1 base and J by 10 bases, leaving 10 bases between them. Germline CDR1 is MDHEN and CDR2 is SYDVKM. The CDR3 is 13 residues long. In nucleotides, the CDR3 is TGTGCCAGCAGTTTATCTGGCACCGTAAAACTGTTTTTT. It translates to CASSLSGTVKLFF. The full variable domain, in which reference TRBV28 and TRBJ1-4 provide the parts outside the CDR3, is DVKVTQSSRYLVKRTGEKVFLECVQDMDHENMFWYRQDPGLGLRLIYFSYDVKMKEKGDIPEGYSVSREKKERFSLILESASTNQTSMYLCASSLSGTVKLFFGSGTQLSVL.

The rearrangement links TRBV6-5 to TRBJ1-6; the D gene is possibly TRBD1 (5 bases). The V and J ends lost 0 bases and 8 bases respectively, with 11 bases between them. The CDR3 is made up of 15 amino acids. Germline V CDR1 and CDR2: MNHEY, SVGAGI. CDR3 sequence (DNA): TGTGCCAGCAGTTACTCGGGACTAACAGATTCACCCCTCCACTTT. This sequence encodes CASSYSGLTDSPLHF.

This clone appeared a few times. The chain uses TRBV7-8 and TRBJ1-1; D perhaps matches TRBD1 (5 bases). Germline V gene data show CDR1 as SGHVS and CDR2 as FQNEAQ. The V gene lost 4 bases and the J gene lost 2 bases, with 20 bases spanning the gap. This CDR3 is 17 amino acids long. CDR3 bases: TGTGCCAGCAGCTCAAAATCAGGGTCGCGGAGAAACACTGAAGCTTTCTTT. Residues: CASSSKSGSRRNTEAFF. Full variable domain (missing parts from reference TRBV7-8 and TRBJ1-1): GAGVSQSPRYKVAKRGQDVALRCDPISGHVSLFWYQQALGQGPEFLTYFQNEAQLDKSGLPSDRFFAERPEGSVSTLKIQRTQQEDSAVYLCASSSKSGSRRNTEAFFGQGTRLTVV.

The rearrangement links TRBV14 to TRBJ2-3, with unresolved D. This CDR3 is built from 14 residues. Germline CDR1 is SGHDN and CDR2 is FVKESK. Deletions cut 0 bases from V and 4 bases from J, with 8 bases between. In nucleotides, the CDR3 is TGTGCCAGCAGCCAAGATTTAGTAGCAGATACGCAGTATTTT. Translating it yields CASSQDLVADTQYF.

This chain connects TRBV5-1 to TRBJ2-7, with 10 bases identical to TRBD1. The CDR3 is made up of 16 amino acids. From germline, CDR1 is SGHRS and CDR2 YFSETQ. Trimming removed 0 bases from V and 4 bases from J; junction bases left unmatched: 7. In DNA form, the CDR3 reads TGCGCCAGCAGCTTGGATCCGGGACAGGGGCGATACGAGCAGTACTTC. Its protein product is CASSLDPGQGRYEQYF.

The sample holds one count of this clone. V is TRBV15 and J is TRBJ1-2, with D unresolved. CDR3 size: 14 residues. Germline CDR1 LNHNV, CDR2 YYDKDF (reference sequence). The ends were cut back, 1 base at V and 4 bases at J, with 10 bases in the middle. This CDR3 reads CATSRGIGIYGYTF. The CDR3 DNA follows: TGTGCCACCAGCAGAGGTATAGGGATCTATGGCTACACCTTC.

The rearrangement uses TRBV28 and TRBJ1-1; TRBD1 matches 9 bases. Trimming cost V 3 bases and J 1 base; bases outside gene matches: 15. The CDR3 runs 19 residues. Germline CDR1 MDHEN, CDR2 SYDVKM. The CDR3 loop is CASSLDRGWKASQNTEAFF. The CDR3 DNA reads TGTGCCAGCAGTTTGGACAGGGGATGGAAGGCGTCTCAGAACACTGAAGCTTTCTTT.

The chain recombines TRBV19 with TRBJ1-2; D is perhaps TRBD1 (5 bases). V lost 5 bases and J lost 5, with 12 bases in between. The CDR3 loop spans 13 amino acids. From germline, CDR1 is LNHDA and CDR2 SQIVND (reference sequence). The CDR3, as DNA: TGTGCCAGTAGTTTACGACAGCAGTATGGCTACACCTTC. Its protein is CASSLRQQYGYTF.

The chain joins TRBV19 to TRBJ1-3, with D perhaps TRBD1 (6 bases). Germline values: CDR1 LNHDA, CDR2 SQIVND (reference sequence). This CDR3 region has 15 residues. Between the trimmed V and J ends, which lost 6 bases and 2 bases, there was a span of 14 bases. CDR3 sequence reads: CASRPDRTTGNTIYF. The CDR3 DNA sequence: TGTGCCAGTAGACCAGACAGGACTACTGGAAACACCATATATTTT.

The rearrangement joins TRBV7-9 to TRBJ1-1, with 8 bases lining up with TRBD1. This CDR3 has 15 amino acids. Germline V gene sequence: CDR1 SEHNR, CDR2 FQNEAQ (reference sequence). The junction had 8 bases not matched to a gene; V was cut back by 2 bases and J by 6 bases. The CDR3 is CASSLIAGGSSEAFF. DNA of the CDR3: TGTGCCAGCAGCTTAATCGCAGGGGGCTCTTCTGAAGCTTTCTTT.

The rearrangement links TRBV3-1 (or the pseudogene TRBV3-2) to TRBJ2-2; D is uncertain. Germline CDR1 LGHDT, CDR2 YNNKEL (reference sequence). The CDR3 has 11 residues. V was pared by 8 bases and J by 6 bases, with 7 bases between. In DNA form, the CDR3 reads TGTGCCAGCCACAAGGCCGGGGAGCTGTTTTTT. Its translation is CASHKAGELFF.

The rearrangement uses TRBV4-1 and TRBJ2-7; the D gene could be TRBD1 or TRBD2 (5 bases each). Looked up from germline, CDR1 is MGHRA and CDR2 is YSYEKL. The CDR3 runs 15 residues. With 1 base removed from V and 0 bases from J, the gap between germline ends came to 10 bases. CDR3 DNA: TGCGCCAGCAGCCAAGTGAGGGGCCGCTCCTACGAGCAGTACTTC. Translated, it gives CASSQVRGRSYEQYF.

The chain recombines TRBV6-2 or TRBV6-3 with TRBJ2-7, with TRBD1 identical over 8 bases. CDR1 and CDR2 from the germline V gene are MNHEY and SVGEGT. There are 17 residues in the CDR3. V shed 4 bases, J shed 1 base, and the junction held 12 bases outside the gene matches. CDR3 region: CASSSDKPTGVSYEQYF. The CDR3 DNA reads TGTGCCAGCAGTTCGGATAAACCGACAGGGGTTTCCTACGAGCAGTACTTC.

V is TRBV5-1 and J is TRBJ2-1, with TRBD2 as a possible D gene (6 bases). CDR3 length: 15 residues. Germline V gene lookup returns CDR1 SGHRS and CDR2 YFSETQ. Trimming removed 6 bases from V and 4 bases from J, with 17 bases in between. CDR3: CASTGGTERYNEQFF. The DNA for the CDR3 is TGCGCCAGCACCGGCGGGACGGAGAGATACAATGAGCAGTTCTTC. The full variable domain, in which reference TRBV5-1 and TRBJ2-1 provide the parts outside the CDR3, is KAGVTQTPRYLIKTRGQQVTLSCSPISGHRSVSWYQQTPGQGLQFLFEYFSETQRNKGNFPGRFSGRQFSNSRSEMNVSTLELGDSALYLCASTGGTERYNEQFFGPGTRLTVL.

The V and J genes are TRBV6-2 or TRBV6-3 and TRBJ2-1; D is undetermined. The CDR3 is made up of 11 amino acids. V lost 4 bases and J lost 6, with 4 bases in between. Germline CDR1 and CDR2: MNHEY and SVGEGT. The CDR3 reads CASSLLNEQFF. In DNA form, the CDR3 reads TGTGCCAGCAGTTTACTCAATGAGCAGTTCTTC.